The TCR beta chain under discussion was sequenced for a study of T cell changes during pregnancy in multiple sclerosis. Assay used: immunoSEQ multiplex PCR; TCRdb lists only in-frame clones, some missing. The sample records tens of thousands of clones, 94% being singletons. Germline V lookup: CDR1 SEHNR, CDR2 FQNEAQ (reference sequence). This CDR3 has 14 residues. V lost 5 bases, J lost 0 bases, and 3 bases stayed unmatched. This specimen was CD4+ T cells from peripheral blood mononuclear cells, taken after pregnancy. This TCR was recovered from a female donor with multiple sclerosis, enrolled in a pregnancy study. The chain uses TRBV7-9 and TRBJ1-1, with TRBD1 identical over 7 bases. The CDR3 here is CASSQTGLNTEAFF. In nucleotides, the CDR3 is TGTGCCAGCAGCCAGACAGGGTTGAACACTGAAGCTTTCTTT.